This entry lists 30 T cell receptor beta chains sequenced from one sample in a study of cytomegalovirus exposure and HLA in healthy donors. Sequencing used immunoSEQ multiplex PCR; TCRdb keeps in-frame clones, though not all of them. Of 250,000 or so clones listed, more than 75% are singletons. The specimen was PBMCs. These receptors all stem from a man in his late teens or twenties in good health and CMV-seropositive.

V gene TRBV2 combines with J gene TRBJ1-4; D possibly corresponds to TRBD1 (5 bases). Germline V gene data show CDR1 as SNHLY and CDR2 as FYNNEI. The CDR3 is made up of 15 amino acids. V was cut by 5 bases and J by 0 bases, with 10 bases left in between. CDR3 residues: CASSRQKTTNEKLFF. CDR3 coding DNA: TGTGCCAGCAGTAGACAGAAAACAACTAATGAAAAACTGTTTTTT.

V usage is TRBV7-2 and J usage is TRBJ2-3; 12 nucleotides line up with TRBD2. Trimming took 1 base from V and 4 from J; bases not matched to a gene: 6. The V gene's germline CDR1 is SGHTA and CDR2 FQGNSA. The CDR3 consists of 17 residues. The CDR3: CASSLGILAGGSDTQYF. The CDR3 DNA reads TGTGCCAGCAGCTTAGGTATTCTAGCGGGAGGGTCAGATACGCAGTATTTT. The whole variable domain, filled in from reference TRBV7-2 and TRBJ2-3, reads GAGVSQSPSNKVTEKGKDVELRCDPISGHTALYWYRQSLGQGLEFLIYFQGNSAPDKSGLPSDRFSAERTGGSVSTLTIQRTQQEDSAVYLCASSLGILAGGSDTQYFGPGTRLTVL.

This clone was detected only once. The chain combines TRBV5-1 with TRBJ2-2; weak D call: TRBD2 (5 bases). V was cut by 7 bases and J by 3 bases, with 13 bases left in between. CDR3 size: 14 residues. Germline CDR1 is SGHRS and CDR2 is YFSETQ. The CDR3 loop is CASQEEVDTGELFF. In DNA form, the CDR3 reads TGCGCCAGCCAAGAGGAGGTGGACACCGGGGAGCTGTTTTTT.

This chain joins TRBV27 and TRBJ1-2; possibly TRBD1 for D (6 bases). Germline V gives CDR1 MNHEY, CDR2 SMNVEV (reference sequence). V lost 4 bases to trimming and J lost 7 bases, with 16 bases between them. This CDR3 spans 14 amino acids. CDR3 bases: TGTGCCAGCAGTTCCACAGGGACCACGGGTGGCTACACCTTC. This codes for CASSSTGTTGGYTF.

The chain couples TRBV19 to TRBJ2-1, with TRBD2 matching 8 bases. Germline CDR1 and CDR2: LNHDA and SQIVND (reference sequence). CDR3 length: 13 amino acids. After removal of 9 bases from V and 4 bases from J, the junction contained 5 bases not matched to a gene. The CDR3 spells CASGRGGYNEQFF. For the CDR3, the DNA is TGTGCCAGCGGGAGGGGGGGATACAATGAGCAGTTCTTC.

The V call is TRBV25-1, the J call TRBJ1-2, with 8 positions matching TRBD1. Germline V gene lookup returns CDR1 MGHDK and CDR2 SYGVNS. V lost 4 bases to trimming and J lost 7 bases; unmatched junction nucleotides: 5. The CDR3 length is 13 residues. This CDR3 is CASSAQGAGGYTF. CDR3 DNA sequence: TGTGCCAGCAGTGCCCAGGGGGCAGGTGGCTACACCTTC.

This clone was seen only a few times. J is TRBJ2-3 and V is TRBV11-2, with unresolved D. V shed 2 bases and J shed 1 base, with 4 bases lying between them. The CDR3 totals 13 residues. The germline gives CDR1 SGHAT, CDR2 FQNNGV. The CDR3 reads CASSLRGTDTQYF. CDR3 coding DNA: TGTGCCAGCAGCTTAAGGGGCACAGATACGCAGTATTTT.

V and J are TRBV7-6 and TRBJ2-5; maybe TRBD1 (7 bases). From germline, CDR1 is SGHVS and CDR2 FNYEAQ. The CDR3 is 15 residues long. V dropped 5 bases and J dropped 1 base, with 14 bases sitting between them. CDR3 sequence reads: CASSTHRGLQETQYF. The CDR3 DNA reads TGTGCCAGCAGCACGCACAGGGGACTCCAAGAGACCCAGTACTTC.

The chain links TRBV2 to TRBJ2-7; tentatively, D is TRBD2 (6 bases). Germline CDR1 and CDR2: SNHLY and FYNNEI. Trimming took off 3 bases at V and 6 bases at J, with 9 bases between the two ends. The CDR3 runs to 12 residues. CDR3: CASSELGLEQYF. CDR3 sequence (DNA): TGTGCCAGCAGTGAGTTGGGACTCGAGCAGTACTTC.

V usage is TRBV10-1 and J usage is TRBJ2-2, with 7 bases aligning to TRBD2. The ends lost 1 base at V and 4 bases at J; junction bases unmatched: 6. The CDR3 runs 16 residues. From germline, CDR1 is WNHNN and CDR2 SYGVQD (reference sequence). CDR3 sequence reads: CASSELRERSTGELFF. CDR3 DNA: TGCGCCAGCAGTGAGTTGCGGGAGAGAAGCACCGGGGAGCTGTTTTTT.

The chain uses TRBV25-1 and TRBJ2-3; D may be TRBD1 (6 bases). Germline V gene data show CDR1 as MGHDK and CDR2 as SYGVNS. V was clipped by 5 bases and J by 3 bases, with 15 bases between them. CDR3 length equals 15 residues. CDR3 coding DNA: TGTGCCAGCAGTTACTCAAGGGGACAAACAGATACGCAGTATTTT. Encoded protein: CASSYSRGQTDTQYF.

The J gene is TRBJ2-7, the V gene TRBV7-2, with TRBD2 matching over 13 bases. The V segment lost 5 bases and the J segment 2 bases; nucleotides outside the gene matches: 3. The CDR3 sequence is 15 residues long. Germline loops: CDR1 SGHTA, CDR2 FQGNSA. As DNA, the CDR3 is TGTGCCAGCAGCCGTACTAGCGGGAGGGCCTACGAGCAGTACTTC. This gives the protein CASSRTSGRAYEQYF.

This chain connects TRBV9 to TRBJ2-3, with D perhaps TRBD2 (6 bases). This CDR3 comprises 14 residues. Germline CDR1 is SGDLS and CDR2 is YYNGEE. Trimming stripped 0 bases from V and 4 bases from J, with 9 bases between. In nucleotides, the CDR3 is TGTGCCAGCAGCGTAGCGGGAGAGGCAGATACGCAGTATTTT. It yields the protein CASSVAGEADTQYF. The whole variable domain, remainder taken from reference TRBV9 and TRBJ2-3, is DSGVTQTPKHLITATGQRVTLRCSPRSGDLSVYWYQQSLDQGLQFLIQYYNGEERAKGNILERFSAQQFPDLHSELNLSSLELGDSALYFCASSVAGEADTQYFGPGTRLTVL.

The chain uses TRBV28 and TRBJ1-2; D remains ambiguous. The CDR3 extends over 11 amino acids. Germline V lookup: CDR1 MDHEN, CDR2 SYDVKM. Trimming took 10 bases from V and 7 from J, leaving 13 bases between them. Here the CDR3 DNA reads TGTGCCATCCCCAATTGGGCTGGCTACACCTTC. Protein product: CAIPNWAGYTF.

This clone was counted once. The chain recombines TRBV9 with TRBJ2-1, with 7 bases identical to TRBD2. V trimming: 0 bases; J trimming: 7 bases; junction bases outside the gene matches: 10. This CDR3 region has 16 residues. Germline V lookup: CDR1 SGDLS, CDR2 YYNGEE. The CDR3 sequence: CASSVAASGPVNEQFF. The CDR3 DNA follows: TGTGCCAGCAGCGTAGCGGCTAGCGGTCCCGTAAATGAGCAGTTCTTC.

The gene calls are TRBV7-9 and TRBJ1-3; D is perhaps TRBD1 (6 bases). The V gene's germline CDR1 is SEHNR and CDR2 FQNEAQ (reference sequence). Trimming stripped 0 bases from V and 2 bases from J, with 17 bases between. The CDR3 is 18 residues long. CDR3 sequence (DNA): TGTGCCAGCAGCTTAGCGAATCTTCCTACAGGGACTGGAAACACCATATATTTT. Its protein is CASSLANLPTGTGNTIYF.

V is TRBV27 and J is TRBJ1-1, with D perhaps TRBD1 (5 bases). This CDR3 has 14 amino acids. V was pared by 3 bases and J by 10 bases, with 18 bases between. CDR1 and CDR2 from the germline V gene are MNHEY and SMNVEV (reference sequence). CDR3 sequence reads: CASSFSGAGGRAFF. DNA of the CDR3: TGTGCCAGCAGTTTTTCTGGGGCTGGCGGGAGAGCTTTCTTT.

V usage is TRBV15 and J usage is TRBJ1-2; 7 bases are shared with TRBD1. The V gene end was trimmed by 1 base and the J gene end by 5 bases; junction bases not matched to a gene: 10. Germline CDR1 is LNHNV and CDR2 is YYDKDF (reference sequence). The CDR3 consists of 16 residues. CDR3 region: CATSRVLDRNVYGYTF. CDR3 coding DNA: TGTGCCACCAGCAGAGTTTTGGACAGGAACGTTTATGGCTACACCTTC.

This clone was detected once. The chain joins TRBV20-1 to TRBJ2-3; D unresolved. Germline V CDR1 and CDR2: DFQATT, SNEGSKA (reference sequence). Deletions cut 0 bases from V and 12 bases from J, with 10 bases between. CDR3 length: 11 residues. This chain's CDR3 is CSARDTPRQYF. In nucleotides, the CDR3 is TGCAGTGCTAGAGATACCCCCCGACAGTATTTT.

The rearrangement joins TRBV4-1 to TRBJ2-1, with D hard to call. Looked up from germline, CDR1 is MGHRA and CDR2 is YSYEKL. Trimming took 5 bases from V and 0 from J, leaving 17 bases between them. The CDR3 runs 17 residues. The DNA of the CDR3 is TGCGCCAGCAGCTTCTATTCGGGTAAGGCCTCCTACAATGAGCAGTTCTTC. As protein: CASSFYSGKASYNEQFF.

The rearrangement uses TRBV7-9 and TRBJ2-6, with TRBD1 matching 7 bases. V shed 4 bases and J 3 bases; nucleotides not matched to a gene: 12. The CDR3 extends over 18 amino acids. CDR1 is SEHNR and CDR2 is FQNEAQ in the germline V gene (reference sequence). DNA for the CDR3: TGTGCCAGCAGCTCCCTACTGGGACAGCCGAATGGGGCCAACGTCCTGACTTTC. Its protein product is CASSSLLGQPNGANVLTF.

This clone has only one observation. CDR3 sequence: CASSQEMGGTDTQYF. The CDR3 nucleotides are TGCGCCAGCAGCCAAGAAATGGGAGGCACAGATACGCAGTATTTT. The chain is built from TRBV4-1 and TRBJ2-3, with a possible D match to TRBD2 (5 bases). Trimming removed 0 bases from V and 1 base from J, with 8 bases in between. In germline, CDR1 is MGHRA, CDR2 YSYEKL. The CDR3 has 15 residues.

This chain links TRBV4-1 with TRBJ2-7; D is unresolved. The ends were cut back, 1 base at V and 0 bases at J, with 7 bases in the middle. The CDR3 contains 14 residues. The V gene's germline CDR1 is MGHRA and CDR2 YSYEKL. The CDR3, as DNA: TGCGCCAGCAGCCAAGCACATTCCTCCTACGAGCAGTACTTC. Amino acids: CASSQAHSSYEQYF.

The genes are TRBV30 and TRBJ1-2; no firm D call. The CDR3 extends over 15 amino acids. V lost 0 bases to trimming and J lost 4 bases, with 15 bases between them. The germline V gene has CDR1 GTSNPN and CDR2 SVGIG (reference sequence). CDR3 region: CAWSVLLLQVYGYTF. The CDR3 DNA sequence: TGTGCCTGGAGTGTTCTCCTTCTCCAGGTCTATGGCTACACCTTC.

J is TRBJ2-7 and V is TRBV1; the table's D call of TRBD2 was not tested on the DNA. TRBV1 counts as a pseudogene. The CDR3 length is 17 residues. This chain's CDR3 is CTSSPFILRRPTGEQYF. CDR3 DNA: TGCACCAGCAGCCCCTTTATATTGCGGAGGCCCACGGGGGAGCAGTACTTC.

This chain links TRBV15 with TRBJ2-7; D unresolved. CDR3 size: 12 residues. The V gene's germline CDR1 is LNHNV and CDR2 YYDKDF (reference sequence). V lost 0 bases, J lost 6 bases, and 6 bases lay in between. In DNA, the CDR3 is TGTGCCACCAGCAGAGATACGGGCGAGCAGTACTTC. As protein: CATSRDTGEQYF.

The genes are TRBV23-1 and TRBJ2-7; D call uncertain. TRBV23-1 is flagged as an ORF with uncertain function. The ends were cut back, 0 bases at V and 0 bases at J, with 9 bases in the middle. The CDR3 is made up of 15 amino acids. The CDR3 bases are TGCGCCAGCAGTCAATCTTGGCGCCTCTCCTACGAGCAGTACTTC. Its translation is CASSQSWRLSYEQYF.

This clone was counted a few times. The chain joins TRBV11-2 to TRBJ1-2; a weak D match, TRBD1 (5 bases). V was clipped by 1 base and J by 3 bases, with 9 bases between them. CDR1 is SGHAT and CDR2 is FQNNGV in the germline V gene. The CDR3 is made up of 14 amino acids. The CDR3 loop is CASSLGPGYYGYTF. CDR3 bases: TGTGCCAGCAGCTTAGGTCCAGGGTACTATGGCTACACCTTC.

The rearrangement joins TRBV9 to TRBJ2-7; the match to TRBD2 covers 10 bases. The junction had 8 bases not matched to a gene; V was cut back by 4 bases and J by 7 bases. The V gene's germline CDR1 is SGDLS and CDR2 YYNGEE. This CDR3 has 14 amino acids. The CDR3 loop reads CASSPSGSWEEQYF. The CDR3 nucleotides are TGTGCCAGCAGCCCTAGCGGGAGCTGGGAGGAGCAGTACTTC.

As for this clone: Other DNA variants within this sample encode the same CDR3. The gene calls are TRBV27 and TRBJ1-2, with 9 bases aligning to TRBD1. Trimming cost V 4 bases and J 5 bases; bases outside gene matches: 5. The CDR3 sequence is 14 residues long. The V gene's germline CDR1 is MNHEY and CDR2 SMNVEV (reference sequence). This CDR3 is CASSSLGQGYGYTF. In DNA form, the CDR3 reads TGTGCCAGCAGTTCCCTGGGACAGGGTTATGGCTACACCTTC.